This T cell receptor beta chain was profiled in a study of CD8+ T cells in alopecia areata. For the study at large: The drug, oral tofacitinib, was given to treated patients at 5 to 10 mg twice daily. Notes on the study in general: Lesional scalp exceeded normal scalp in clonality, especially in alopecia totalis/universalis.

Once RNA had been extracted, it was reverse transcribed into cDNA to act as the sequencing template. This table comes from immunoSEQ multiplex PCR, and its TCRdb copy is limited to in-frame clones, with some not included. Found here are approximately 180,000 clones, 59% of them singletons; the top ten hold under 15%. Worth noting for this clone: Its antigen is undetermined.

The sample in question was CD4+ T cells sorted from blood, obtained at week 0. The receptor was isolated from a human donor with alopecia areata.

The CDR3 DNA is TGCAGCGTCGCCACCGGGACAGGGGGGTATGAGCAGTTCTTC. This sequence encodes CSVATGTGGYEQFF. The chain has TRBV29-1 and TRBJ2-1; 11 bases map to TRBD1. Germline loops: CDR1 SQVTM, CDR2 ANQGSEA. The V gene end was trimmed by 6 bases and the J gene end by 8 bases; junction bases not matched to a gene: 9. The CDR3 totals 14 residues.